This entry lists 23 T cell receptor beta chains sequenced from one sample in a study of CD8 T cells in Susac syndrome. Random hexamers were used to reverse transcribe about 0.5 to 1 ug of RNA. Via MiXCR, TCRdb re-called the immunoSEQ multiplex PCR reads, giving one row per CDR3 protein. This table has 150,000 or so distinct CDR3 sequences, 95% to 96% appearing once. The sequenced sample consisted of CD8+ T cells from PBMCs. Receptors originate from a human donor with multiple sclerosis.

This rearrangement joins TRBV9 to TRBJ1-6, with 9 bases lining up with TRBD1. Germline V gene lookup returns CDR1 SGDLS and CDR2 YYNGEE. J was trimmed by 8 bases and V by 1 base; bases with no gene match: 7. The CDR3 loop spans 16 amino acids. The CDR3 reads CASSVRGTGLHSPLHF. Written as DNA, the CDR3 is TGTGCCAGCAGCGTACGGGGGACAGGGTTGCATTCACCCCTCCACTTT.

The rearrangement uses TRBV4-2 and TRBJ2-5; D may correspond to TRBD1 or TRBD2 (6 bases each). CDR1 and CDR2 (germline): LGHNA, YNFKEQ. The V gene lost 1 base and the J gene lost 5 bases, with 26 bases spanning the gap. The CDR3 covers 19 residues. The CDR3 DNA follows: TGTGCCAGCAGCCAAGTCACGGCACCGGGGGCCCGATCGGAGGAGACCCAGTACTTC. Translated, it gives CASSQVTAPGARSEETQYF.

The chain joins TRBV27 to TRBJ2-3, with 8 nucleotides matching TRBD1. J lost 6 bases, V lost 2 bases, and 7 bases had no gene match. This CDR3 region has 15 residues. The germline V gene has CDR1 MNHEY and CDR2 SMNVEV (reference sequence). The chain's CDR3 is CASSLRRTGKDTQYF. The CDR3 DNA reads TGTGCCAGCAGTTTAAGGCGGACAGGGAAGGATACGCAGTATTTT.

This chain uses TRBV19 with TRBJ1-1; maybe TRBD1 (5 bases). This CDR3 has 14 residues. The V end lost 3 bases, the J end lost 5 bases, and 13 bases lay between the germline ends. The V gene's germline CDR1 is LNHDA and CDR2 SQIVND (reference sequence). For the CDR3, the DNA is TGTGCCAGTAGTATTAGGGGAAGCTGGACTGAAGCTTTCTTT. It specifies CASSIRGSWTEAFF.

This chain uses TRBV6-4 with TRBJ1-5; no clear D. The V gene's germline CDR1 is MRHNA and CDR2 SNTAGT. V was shortened by 2 bases and J by 1 base, with 6 bases between the two germline ends. The CDR3 covers 14 residues. The CDR3 coding sequence is TGTGCCAGCAGTGACGGAACCAGCAATCAGCCCCAGCATTTT. Translated: CASSDGTSNQPQHF.

The J gene is TRBJ1-5, the V gene TRBV12-3 or TRBV12-4; D might be TRBD1 (6 bases). The CDR3 has 15 residues. Trimming shortened V by 0 bases and J by 5 bases, and 11 bases separated the two germline ends. This CDR3 reads CASSLAGGGDQPQHF. In DNA form, the CDR3 reads TGTGCCAGCAGTTTAGCAGGGGGGGGCGATCAGCCCCAGCATTTT.

V gene TRBV13 combines with J gene TRBJ1-2, with 7 nucleotides matching TRBD1. The CDR3 extends over 15 amino acids. With 5 bases clipped from V and 4 bases from J, the junction kept 10 bases outside the gene matches. Looked up from germline, CDR1 is PRHDT and CDR2 is FYEKMQ (reference sequence). CDR3 in DNA: TGTGCCAGCAGCCAGGGACAGACCAAGGCCTATGGCTACACCTTC. It translates to CASSQGQTKAYGYTF.

The CDR3 spells CASSLEDYNEQFF. The CDR3 coding sequence is TGTGCCAGCAGCTTAGAAGACTACAATGAGCAGTTCTTC. J is TRBJ2-1 and V is TRBV7-9, with D uncertain. CDR1 and CDR2 from the germline V gene are SEHNR and FQNEAQ (reference sequence). The CDR3 extends over 13 amino acids. Trimming left V 1 base short and J 3 bases short, with 4 bases between.

This rearrangement joins TRBV9 to TRBJ2-1; D not certain. Trimming shortened V by 2 bases and J by 8 bases, and 14 bases separated the two germline ends. CDR1 and CDR2 from the germline V gene are SGDLS and YYNGEE. The CDR3 runs 14 residues. CDR3 nucleotides: TGTGCCAGCAGCGTCCATGCCGGTGGGGATGAGCAGTTCTTC. Its translation is CASSVHAGGDEQFF.

The chain recombines TRBV12-3 or TRBV12-4 with TRBJ2-1; 14 bases line up with TRBD2. The CDR3 extends over 14 amino acids. V was clipped by 7 bases and J by 10 bases; unmatched bases: 6. This chain's CDR3 is CASTTGTSGGEQFF. The CDR3 nucleotides are TGTGCCAGCACCACAGGGACTAGCGGGGGCGAGCAGTTCTTC.

This chain links TRBV5-1 with TRBJ2-3; the match to TRBD2 covers 12 bases. The J segment lost 2 bases and the V segment lost 0 bases, leaving 4 bases of the junction unmatched. The V gene's germline CDR1 is SGHRS and CDR2 YFSETQ. This CDR3 has 17 residues. CDR3 bases: TGCGCCAGCAGCTTGGAGACTAGCGGGGGCCTCACAGATACGCAGTATTTT. Its translation: CASSLETSGGLTDTQYF.

The rearrangement joins TRBV28 to TRBJ1-2; D might be TRBD1 (6 bases). The germline CDR1 and CDR2 sequences are MDHEN and SYDVKM. This CDR3 is 14 amino acids long. V gave up 5 bases and J gave up 5 bases, with 15 bases separating them. The CDR3 is CASSPGRGAYGYTF. DNA for the CDR3: TGTGCCAGCAGTCCCGGGCGGGGGGCTTATGGCTACACCTTC.

The gene calls are TRBV7-9 and TRBJ2-7; D not resolved. V was cut by 1 base and J by 3 bases, with 22 bases left in between. CDR1 is SEHNR and CDR2 is FQNEAQ in the germline V gene (reference sequence). This CDR3 is built from 18 residues. CDR3 in amino acids: CASSLVYRVGQVDYEQYF. CDR3 in DNA: TGTGCCAGCAGCTTAGTTTATCGTGTCGGGCAGGTAGACTACGAGCAGTACTTC.

This clonotype was detected only once. The chain joins TRBV12-3 or TRBV12-4 to TRBJ2-1, with no clear D. The CDR3 spans 13 residues. V dropped 2 bases and J dropped 6 bases, with 8 bases sitting between them. The CDR3, as DNA: TGTGCCAGCAGTTTAACGGCGGCCAATGAGCAGTTCTTC. It translates to CASSLTAANEQFF.

This chain links TRBV11-2 with TRBJ2-1; unclear D gene. Germline V lookup: CDR1 SGHAT, CDR2 FQNNGV. V gave up 2 bases and J gave up 8 bases, with 4 bases separating them. The CDR3 totals 11 residues. The CDR3 DNA follows: TGTGCCAGCAGCTTATGGGATGAGCAGTTCTTC. This gives the protein CASSLWDEQFF.

The chain couples TRBV20-1 to TRBJ2-7; 11 bases line up with TRBD2. Germline V gene sequence: CDR1 DFQATT, CDR2 SNEGSKA (reference sequence). This CDR3 has 16 amino acids. V lost 3 bases to trimming and J lost 3 bases; unmatched junction nucleotides: 10. DNA of the CDR3: TGCAGTGCTAGGGAAACTAGCGGGGGCCGCCGCTACGAGCAGTACTTC. Translating it yields CSARETSGGRRYEQYF.

The chain links TRBV27 to TRBJ1-2; D gene ambiguous. The germline V and J ends were trimmed by 3 bases and 8 bases, with 19 bases remaining between them. Germline V gene data show CDR1 as MNHEY and CDR2 as SMNVEV (reference sequence). The CDR3 consists of 15 residues. The chain's CDR3 is CASSFVRGAGGGYTF. DNA for the CDR3: TGTGCCAGCAGTTTTGTCCGGGGAGCAGGAGGAGGCTACACCTTC.

The chain joins TRBV15 to TRBJ2-2; D possibly corresponds to TRBD1 (6 bases). The CDR3 is 16 residues long. V lost 1 base and J lost 0, with 9 bases in between. CDR1 is LNHNV, CDR2 YYDKDF, per germline (reference sequence). Written as DNA, the CDR3 is TGTGCCACCAGCAGAGGGACAGAGGCGAACACCGGGGAGCTGTTTTTT. It yields the protein CATSRGTEANTGELFF.

CDR3 DNA sequence: TGTGCCAGCAGCCAAGTAGGCTCTTCAGAGACCCAGTACTTC. This codes for CASSQVGSSETQYF. The chain is built from TRBV4-2 and TRBJ2-5, with D unresolved. CDR3 size: 14 residues. Germline V gene data show CDR1 as LGHNA and CDR2 as YNFKEQ. The V end lost 1 base, the J end lost 4 bases, and 10 bases lay between the germline ends.

The genes are TRBV4-1 and TRBJ2-7; perhaps TRBD2 as D (6 bases). Germline assignment: CDR1 MGHRA and CDR2 YSYEKL. CDR3 length equals 13 residues. V was clipped by 4 bases and J by 6 bases, with 13 bases between them. CDR3 sequence: CASSRGPGVEQYF. CDR3 bases: TGCGCCAGCAGCCGTGGACCGGGGGTCGAGCAGTACTTC.

V is TRBV10-3 and J is TRBJ1-1; D is unresolved. CDR3 size: 13 residues. The germline V gene has CDR1 ENHRY and CDR2 SYGVKD. Trimming cost V 2 bases and J 4 bases, with 8 bases left between them. In nucleotides, the CDR3 is TGTGCCATCAGTGAGAGCGACGGCACTGAAGCTTTCTTT. It encodes CAISESDGTEAFF.

The chain carries TRBV7-9 and TRBJ2-2; D uncertain. V gave up 1 base and J gave up 5 bases, with 8 bases separating them. Per germline, CDR1 SEHNR and CDR2 FQNEAQ (reference sequence). The CDR3 length is 14 residues. CDR3 amino acids: CASSLVVLTGELFF. The CDR3 region has the DNA TGTGCCAGCAGCTTAGTGGTCCTGACCGGGGAGCTGTTTTTT.

This chain links TRBV27 with TRBJ1-1; a possible D gene is TRBD1 (5 bases). The V end was cut by 4 bases, the J end by 0 bases, with 6 bases between. The V gene's germline CDR1 is MNHEY and CDR2 SMNVEV (reference sequence). This CDR3 has 13 residues. The CDR3 loop reads CASSWGLNTEAFF. The CDR3 coding sequence is TGTGCCAGCAGTTGGGGGTTGAACACTGAAGCTTTCTTT.